Reported below is one TCR beta chain. V lost 6 bases to trimming and J lost 5 bases, with 13 bases between them. There are 13 residues in the CDR3. This sample was included in a study of T-cell reconstitution after alpha-beta-depleted transplantation in children. Unique molecular identifiers were incorporated when the TCRbeta library was constructed. One entry per CDR3 protein, called by TCRdb with MiXCR from the PCR reads. The sample has roughly 670,000 distinct CDR3 sequences, about an eighth seen once. V and J are TRBV12-3 or TRBV12-4 and TRBJ2-5; the D gene is possibly TRBD1 (6 bases). This specimen was PBMCs, taken before TCRalphabeta/CD19-depleted stem cell transplant. The TCR sequence derives from a girl aged 2 to 9 with congenital amegakaryocytic thrombocytopenia, due to receive a stem cell transplant. CDR3 coding DNA: TGTGCCAGCAGCCCATTTCAGGGGGAGACCCAGTACTTC. It encodes CASSPFQGETQYF.